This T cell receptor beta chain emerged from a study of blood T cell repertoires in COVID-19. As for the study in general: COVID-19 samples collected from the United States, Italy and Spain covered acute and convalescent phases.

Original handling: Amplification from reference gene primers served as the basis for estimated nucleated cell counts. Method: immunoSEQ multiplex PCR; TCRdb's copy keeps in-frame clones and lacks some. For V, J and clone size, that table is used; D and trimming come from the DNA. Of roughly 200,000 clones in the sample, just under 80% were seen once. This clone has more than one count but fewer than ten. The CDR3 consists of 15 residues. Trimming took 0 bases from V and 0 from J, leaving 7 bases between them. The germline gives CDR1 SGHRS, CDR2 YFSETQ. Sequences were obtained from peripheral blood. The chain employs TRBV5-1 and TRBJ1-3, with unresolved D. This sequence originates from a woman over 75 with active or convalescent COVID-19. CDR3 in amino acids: CASSLGGDSGNTIYF. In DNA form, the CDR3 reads TGCGCCAGCAGCTTGGGGGGAGACTCTGGAAACACCATATATTTT.